Listed below are T cell receptor beta chains from one sample, sequenced in a study of PD-1 blockade in classical Hodgkin lymphoma. TCRdb keeps only in-frame clones here, not all; method: immunoSEQ multiplex PCR. This table has approximately 98,000 clones, roughly nine tenths appearing once. Source: peripheral blood mononuclear cells (PBMCs), taken before the second cycle of nivolumab. The source of these receptors is a human donor with classical Hodgkin lymphoma. Each CDR3 is given with its conserved first and last residue. The D gene is left open where the match is weak. Only part of the rows carry a size: once, few, many, or a class if the clone is expanded.

j_call v_call d_call clone_size cdr3_aa cdr3_nt
TRBJ2-1 TRBV7-6 TRBD2 - CASTKTSGAYNEQFF TGTGCCAGCACAAAGACTAGCGGAGCCTACAATGAGCAGTTCTTC
TRBJ2-1 TRBV27 - - CASRPNAGTSYNEQFF TGTGCCAGCAGACCAAACGCCGGGACATCCTACAATGAGCAGTTCTTC
TRBJ2-7 TRBV2 TRBD1 few CASSGDRVVLVSEQYF TGTGCCAGCAGTGGGGACAGGGTGGTTCTCGTCTCCGAGCAGTACTTC
TRBJ2-1 TRBV7-9 - once CASSPTFRDLNNEQFF TGTGCCAGCAGCCCAACATTCCGGGACCTTAACAATGAGCAGTTCTTC
TRBJ1-1 TRBV30 TRBD1 - CACRDREYTEAFF TGTGCCTGCAGGGACAGGGAGTACACTGAAGCTTTCTTT
TRBJ1-1 TRBV15 - - CATSIRGRTEAFF TGTGCCACCAGTATACGGGGGCGAACTGAAGCTTTCTTT
TRBJ1-4 TRBV7-9 - - CASSLGGMSRGEKLFF TGTGCCAGCAGCTTGGGGGGAATGTCCCGGGGAGAAAAACTGTTTTTT
TRBJ2-7 TRBV29-1 - - CSVRGDTYEQYF TGCAGCGTTCGAGGGGACACCTACGAGCAGTACTTC
TRBJ1-3 TRBV5-4 - - CASSANAPTAGNTIYF TGTGCCAGCAGCGCCAACGCCCCGACAGCTGGAAACACCATATATTTT
TRBJ2-3 TRBV6-6 - - CASSYRHTDTQYF TGTGCCAGCAGTTACCGGCACACAGATACGCAGTATTTT
TRBJ1-2 TRBV5-4 - once CASSQETRHGYTF TGTGCCAGCAGCCAAGAAACCCGGCATGGCTACACCTTC
TRBJ2-3 TRBV21-1 - - CASGWGGWTDTQYF TGTGCCAGCGGTTGGGGGGGTTGGACAGATACGCAGTATTTT
TRBJ2-7 TRBV19 - - CASSIGAGQIYEQYF TGTGCCAGTAGTATAGGAGCCGGACAGATCTACGAGCAGTACTTC
TRBJ2-2 TRBV6-1 - few CASSRVGGYAGELFF TGTGCCAGCAGTCGTGTCGGTGGGTACGCCGGGGAGCTGTTTTTT
TRBJ2-1 TRBV11-2 - - CASSLGSLNNEQFF TGTGCCAGCAGCTTAGGTAGCCTAAACAATGAGCAGTTCTTC
TRBJ1-2 TRBV30 - - CAWSVRGAGGYTF TGTGCCTGGAGTGTACGGGGGGCTGGTGGCTACACCTTC
TRBJ2-1 TRBV7-8 - - CASSRGANEQFF TGTGCCAGCAGCCGGGGAGCCAATGAGCAGTTCTTC
TRBJ2-2 TRBV5-4 - - CASSLVGTFTGELFF TGTGCCAGCAGCTTGGTCGGGACCTTCACCGGGGAGCTGTTTTTT
TRBJ2-7 TRBV4-3 TRBD1 - CASSQDLDRVSEQYF TGCGCCAGCAGCCAAGATTTGGACAGGGTAAGCGAGCAGTACTTC
TRBJ1-1 TRBV15 - - CATSRDRSPMNTEAFF TGTGCCACCAGCAGAGATCGGAGCCCCATGAACACTGAAGCTTTCTTT
TRBJ1-4 TRBV25-1 TRBD1 - CASSGQGATNEKLFF TGTGCCAGCTCGGGACAGGGGGCAACTAATGAAAAACTGTTTTTT
TRBJ2-5 TRBV28 - - CASSLTDFQETQYF TGTGCCAGCAGCCTAACGGACTTCCAAGAGACCCAGTACTTC
TRBJ2-2 TRBV2 TRBD2 - CASSVVAGGLTGELFF TGTGCCAGCAGCGTGGTGGCGGGAGGTCTCACCGGGGAGCTGTTTTTT
TRBJ1-5 TRBV4-1 TRBD1 - CASSQGDRGLQPQHF TGCGCCAGCAGCCAAGGGGACAGGGGTCTTCAGCCCCAGCATTTT
TRBJ1-1 TRBV19 - few CASSMGPNTEAFF TGTGCCAGTAGTATGGGGCCGAACACTGAAGCTTTCTTT
TRBJ1-2 TRBV2 TRBD1 - CASRGQVDYGYTF TGTGCCAGCAGAGGACAGGTGGACTATGGCTACACCTTC
TRBJ2-2 TRBV5-4 TRBD2 - CASSLVGSGPAGELFF TGTGCCAGCAGCTTGGTTGGTAGCGGGCCGGCCGGGGAGCTGTTTTTT
TRBJ1-1 TRBV19 TRBD1 - CASSLRGRDTEAFF TGTGCCAGTAGTCTCAGGGGGCGAGACACTGAAGCTTTCTTT
TRBJ2-2 TRBV6-5 - - CASSSHQGPGELFF TGTGCCAGCAGTTCGCATCAGGGGCCCGGGGAGCTGTTTTTT
TRBJ1-1 TRBV7-9 TRBD1 - CASSFGGTANTEAFF TGTGCCAGCAGCTTTGGGGGGACAGCTAACACTGAAGCTTTCTTT
TRBJ2-3 TRBV10-3 - - CAISRGGLAEDTQYF TGTGCCATCAGCCGAGGCGGGCTAGCTGAAGATACGCAGTATTTT
TRBJ1-1 TRBV9 - - CASSVQGVMNTEAFF TGTGCCAGCAGCGTACAGGGAGTTATGAACACTGAAGCTTTCTTT